The 23 T cell receptor beta chains in this list originate from one sample, sequenced in a study of regulatory T cells in long-lasting Graves disease. The time point here: newly diagnosed GD, antithyroid drugs for less than 3 months. The TCR library used RNA extracted from PBMCs. iRepertoire HTBI primers and Arm-PCR of CDR3 regions built TCR beta libraries. MiXCR, run by TCRdb on the multiplex PCR reads, gives a single entry per CDR3 protein. The sample has 550,000 to 600,000 distinct CDR3 sequences, about 16% seen once. The data also belong to a second study, concerning T cells in Graves' hyperthyroidism and ophthalmopathy.

Sequences were derived from peripheral blood mononuclear cells (PBMCs), sampled at new diagnosis, from a patient treated with antithyroid drugs. All receptors come from a man aged 18 to 35 with Graves disease.

This clonotype has at least ten counts. The rearrangement uses TRBV5-6 and TRBJ1-5; possibly TRBD1 for D (6 bases). Germline CDR1 SGHDT, CDR2 YYEEEE. V shed 5 bases and J shed 9 bases, with 21 bases lying between them. This CDR3 has 15 residues. The CDR3 is CASSFGTGGNWPQHF. The CDR3 nucleotides read TGTGCCAGCAGTTTCGGGACCGGGGGCAATTGGCCCCAGCATTTT.

Many counts were recorded for this clonotype. The chain carries TRBV11-3 and TRBJ2-1, with D perhaps matching TRBD1 or TRBD2 (7 bases each). The CDR3 runs 14 residues. V shed 4 bases and J shed 8 bases, with 15 bases lying between them. Per germline, CDR1 SGHNT and CDR2 YENEEA. The DNA of the CDR3 is TGTGCCAGCAGCTATCAGGGGGAGGGCGATGAGCAGTTCTTC. Translation gives CASSYQGEGDEQFF.

This clonotype has only a few counts. Germline is not matched at one junction end, which may reflect a read error. V usage is TRBV7-7 and J usage is TRBJ2-2; D may be TRBD1 or TRBD2 (5 bases each). The CDR3 runs 14 residues. Looked up from germline, CDR1 is SSHAT and CDR2 is FNYEAQ (reference sequence). The chain's CDR3 is CASSLNWGTGELFF. CDR3 DNA sequence: TGTGCTAGCAGCTTAAACTGGGGGACCGGGGAGCTGTTTTTT. Based on the CDR3 plus reference TRBV7-7 and TRBJ2-2, the full variable domain is GAGVSQSPRYKVTKRGQDVTLRCDPISSHATLYWYQQALGQGPEFLTYFNYEAQPDKSGLPSDRFSAERPEGSISTLTIQRTEQRDSAMYRCASSLNWGTGELFFGEGSRLTVL.

V usage is TRBV18 and J usage is TRBJ1-1; no clear D. The germline V gene encodes CDR1 KGHSH and CDR2 LQKENI. Between the trimmed V and J ends, which lost 5 bases and 0 bases, there was a span of 10 bases. The CDR3 extends over 14 amino acids. In nucleotides, the CDR3 is TGTGCCAGCTCAGCGACTCTTTTGAACACTGAAGCTTTCTTT. Translation gives CASSATLLNTEAFF.

This clonotype was recorded a few times. V usage is TRBV20-1 and J usage is TRBJ1-1; D possibly corresponds to TRBD1 (5 bases). Germline CDR1 and CDR2: DFQATT and SNEGSKA (reference sequence). The CDR3 consists of 14 residues. Trimming shortened V by 2 bases and J by 1 base, and 11 bases separated the two germline ends. CDR3 amino acids: CSARFGHQNTEAFF. CDR3 nucleotides: TGCAGTGCTAGATTCGGACACCAGAACACTGAAGCTTTCTTT.

This clonotype occurred many times. The chain employs TRBV29-1 and TRBJ2-3; no definite D call. Germline loops: CDR1 SQVTM, CDR2 ANQGSEA. This CDR3 comprises 14 residues. V was shortened by 0 bases and J by 0 bases, with 7 bases between the two germline ends. The CDR3 bases are TGCAGCGTTGAAGATCCCGGGAGCACAGATACGCAGTATTTT. Protein sequence: CSVEDPGSTDTQYF.

This chain links TRBV7-9 with TRBJ2-7, with D possibly TRBD2 on 5 matching bases. Trimming cost V 5 bases and J 7 bases, with 12 bases left between them. This CDR3 has 12 residues. Germline CDR1 is SEHNR and CDR2 is FQNEAQ (reference sequence). The CDR3 nucleotides read TGTGCCAGCAGCGTCGATACGGGGGAGCAGTACTTC. The encoded protein is CASSVDTGEQYF.

There are many counts of this clonotype. The chain combines TRBV4-1 with TRBJ2-7; D not resolved. The CDR3 is made up of 13 amino acids. CDR1 MGHRA and CDR2 YSYEKL come from the germline V gene. Trimming pared 3 bases from V and 2 bases from J, leaving 8 bases between. For the CDR3, the DNA is TGCGCCAGCAGCCAGTCGAGCACCTACGAGCAGTACTTC. It codes for CASSQSSTYEQYF.

The V call is TRBV28, the J call TRBJ1-3, with D possibly being TRBD1 (5 bases). The V end lost 3 bases, the J end lost 4 bases, and 7 bases lay between the germline ends. The CDR3 is made up of 13 amino acids. Per germline, CDR1 MDHEN and CDR2 SYDVKM. As DNA, the CDR3 is TGTGCCAGCAGTTTCGGGGGAGGAAACACCATATATTTT. This codes for CASSFGGGNTIYF. The full variable domain, its missing parts supplied by reference TRBV28 and TRBJ1-3, is DVKVTQSSRYLVKRTGEKVFLECVQDMDHENMFWYRQDPGLGLRLIYFSYDVKMKEKGDIPEGYSVSREKKERFSLILESASTNQTSMYLCASSFGGGNTIYFGEGSWLTVV.

This clonotype was counted at least ten times. J is TRBJ2-7 and V is TRBV20-1; no clear D. V shed 7 bases and J shed 3 bases, with 4 bases lying between them. The CDR3 runs to 9 residues. Germline V gene sequence: CDR1 DFQATT, CDR2 SNEGSKA (reference sequence). The DNA of the CDR3 is TGCAGTGTAAACTACGAGCAGTACTTC. Its protein is CSVNYEQYF.

The chain joins TRBV10-3 to TRBJ2-2; D ambiguous. The CDR3 covers 15 residues. Germline CDR1 ENHRY, CDR2 SYGVKD. Trimming took 3 bases from V and 0 from J, leaving 8 bases between them. The CDR3 DNA is TGTGCCATCAGTGAAGGTCTAGCGAACACCGGGGAGCTGTTTTTT. It is translated as CAISEGLANTGELFF.

The table lists this clonotype with many counts. J is TRBJ2-4 and V is TRBV27, with D unclear. From germline, CDR1 is MNHEY and CDR2 SMNVEV (reference sequence). This CDR3 is 13 amino acids long. Between the trimmed V and J ends, which lost 2 bases and 4 bases, there was a span of 6 bases. In DNA form, the CDR3 reads TGTGCCAGCAGTTTAGGGCGGAAAAACATTCAGTACTTC. It translates to CASSLGRKNIQYF.

This clonotype has at least ten counts. V gene TRBV20-1 combines with J gene TRBJ2-7; D is unclear. CDR3 size: 17 residues. Germline V lookup: CDR1 DFQATT, CDR2 SNEGSKA (reference sequence). The V end was cut by 1 base, the J end by 0 bases, with 19 bases between. The CDR3 coding sequence is TGCAGTGCTAGAGGCCTTGGGTCCACCCCCGGCTCCTACGAGCAGTACTTC. It codes for CSARGLGSTPGSYEQYF.

This clonotype was recorded many times. V usage is TRBV12-3 or TRBV12-4 and J usage is TRBJ1-5; no firm D call. Trimming pared 7 bases from V and 1 base from J, leaving 8 bases between. The CDR3 extends over 13 amino acids. CDR3 sequence reads: CASTPSSNQPQHF. CDR3 DNA: TGTGCCAGCACGCCCTCAAGCAATCAGCCCCAGCATTTT.

This chain connects TRBV24-1 to TRBJ2-2; no firm D call. This CDR3 has 13 amino acids. The V end lost 4 bases, the J end lost 6 bases, and 8 bases lay between the germline ends. From germline, CDR1 is KGHDR and CDR2 SFDVKD. The CDR3 DNA sequence: TGTGCCACCAGTGACTCCCTGCCCGGGGAGCTGTTTTTT. Translation gives CATSDSLPGELFF.

In regard to this clonotype: Given a much more abundant clone one base away, this may be a read error. The chain joins TRBV25-1 to TRBJ2-3; D is uncertain. V was trimmed by 4 bases and J by 6 bases, leaving 11 bases between them. Germline assignment: CDR1 MGHDK and CDR2 SYGVNS. The CDR3 contains 13 residues. The CDR3 bases are TGTGCCAGCAGTGGAACGAGTAGGGATACGCAGTATTTT. Translating gives CASSGTSRDTQYF.

About this clonotype: This may be a read error, as it is one base from a much larger clone. V and J are TRBV27 and TRBJ2-1; D uncertain. Germline V gene sequence: CDR1 MNHEY, CDR2 SMNVEV (reference sequence). The CDR3 consists of 14 residues. V was cut by 5 bases and J by 0 bases, with 8 bases left in between. CDR3 coding DNA: TGTGCCAGCAGTAAGTGGATCTCCTACAATGAGCAGTTCTTC. This encodes CASSKWISYNEQFF.

V is TRBV14 and J is TRBJ2-7; TRBD2 matches 10 bases. V shed 5 bases, J shed 6 bases, and the junction held 13 bases outside the gene matches. Germline V gene sequence: CDR1 SGHDN, CDR2 FVKESK. This CDR3 is 16 amino acids long. The CDR3 loop reads CASSLIAGGRGLEQYF. CDR3 nucleotides: TGTGCCAGCAGCTTGATAGCGGGAGGCAGGGGGCTCGAGCAGTACTTC. The complete variable domain, with remaining parts taken from reference TRBV14 and TRBJ2-7, reads EAGVTQFPSHSVIEKGQTVTLRCDPISGHDNLYWYRRVMGKEIKFLLHFVKESKQDESGMPNNRFLAERTGGTYSTLKVQPAELEDSGVYFCASSLIAGGRGLEQYFGPGTRLTVT.

The chain couples TRBV10-3 to TRBJ1-4; D not certain. Trimming removed 5 bases from V and 1 base from J, with 8 bases in between. Per the germline V gene, CDR1 is ENHRY and CDR2 is SYGVKD. This CDR3 region has 14 residues. CDR3 loop: CAISTVGTNEKLFF. CDR3 coding DNA: TGTGCCATCAGTACTGTTGGAACTAATGAAAAACTGTTTTTT.

The genes are TRBV27 and TRBJ1-6, with TRBD1 as a possible D gene (6 bases). V was pared by 2 bases and J by 8 bases, with 10 bases between. Germline values: CDR1 MNHEY, CDR2 SMNVEV (reference sequence). The CDR3 extends over 14 amino acids. The CDR3 coding sequence is TGTGCCAGCAGTTTAGGGGGGGCTGATTCACCCCTCCACTTT. Translation: CASSLGGADSPLHF.

This clonotype was picked up many times. The rearrangement joins TRBV30 to TRBJ1-2; D is perhaps TRBD1 (5 bases). Germline loops: CDR1 GTSNPN, CDR2 SVGIG (reference sequence). The CDR3 is made up of 12 amino acids. Trimming took off 2 bases at V and 4 bases at J, with 8 bases between the two ends. The CDR3 nucleotides are TGTGCCTGGAGTAGTGGGACCTATGGCTACACCTTC. The encoded protein is CAWSSGTYGYTF. Full variable domain (remainder filled in from reference TRBV30 and TRBJ1-2): SQTIHQWPATLVQPVGSPLSLECTVEGTSNPNLYWYRQAAGRGLQLLFYSVGIGQISSEVPQNLSASRPQDRQFILSSKKLLLSDSGFYLCAWSSGTYGYTFGSGTRLTVV.

This clonotype was counted many times. The V and J genes are TRBV29-1 and TRBJ2-2; TRBD2 might be the D (5 bases). Per the germline V gene, CDR1 is SQVTM and CDR2 is ANQGSEA. The CDR3 runs 14 residues. The V gene lost 6 bases and the J gene lost 3 bases, with 14 bases spanning the gap. CDR3 protein: CSVDSETHTGELFF. The CDR3 DNA reads as TGCAGCGTGGACTCTGAGACGCACACCGGGGAGCTGTTTTTT.

CDR3 sequence (DNA): TGCAGCGTTGAAAGGCGGGCAGTTGGGAACTATGGCTACACCTTC. As protein: CSVERRAVGNYGYTF. J is TRBJ1-2 and V is TRBV29-1; the D is unclear. Per germline, CDR1 SQVTM and CDR2 ANQGSEA. Trimming took off 2 bases at V and 2 bases at J, with 15 bases between the two ends. The CDR3 length is 15 residues.